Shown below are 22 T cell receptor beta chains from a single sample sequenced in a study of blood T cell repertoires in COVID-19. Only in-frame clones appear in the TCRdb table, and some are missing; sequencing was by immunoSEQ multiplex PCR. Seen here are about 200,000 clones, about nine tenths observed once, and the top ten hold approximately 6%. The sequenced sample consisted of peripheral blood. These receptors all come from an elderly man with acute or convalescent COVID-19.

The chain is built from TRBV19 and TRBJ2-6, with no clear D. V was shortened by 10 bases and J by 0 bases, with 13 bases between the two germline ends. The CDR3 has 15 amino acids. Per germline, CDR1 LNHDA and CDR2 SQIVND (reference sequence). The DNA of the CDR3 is TGTGCCACCACCGGGTGGAACTCTGGGGCCAACGTCCTGACTTTC. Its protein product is CATTGWNSGANVLTF.

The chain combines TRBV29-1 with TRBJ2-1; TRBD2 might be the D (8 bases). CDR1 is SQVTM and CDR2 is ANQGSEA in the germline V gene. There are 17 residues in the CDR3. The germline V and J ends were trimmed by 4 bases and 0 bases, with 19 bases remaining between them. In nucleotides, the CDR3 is TGCAGCGTTGGTAGGGGGCCCCTAGCGGGCTCCTACAATGAGCAGTTCTTC. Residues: CSVGRGPLAGSYNEQFF.

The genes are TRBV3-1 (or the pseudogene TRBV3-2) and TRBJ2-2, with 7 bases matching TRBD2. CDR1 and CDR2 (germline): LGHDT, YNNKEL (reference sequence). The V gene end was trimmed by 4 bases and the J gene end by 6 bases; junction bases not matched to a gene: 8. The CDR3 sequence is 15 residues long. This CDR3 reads CASSRTSAMSGELFF. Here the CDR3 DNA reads TGTGCCAGCAGCCGGACTAGTGCTATGTCCGGGGAGCTGTTTTTT.

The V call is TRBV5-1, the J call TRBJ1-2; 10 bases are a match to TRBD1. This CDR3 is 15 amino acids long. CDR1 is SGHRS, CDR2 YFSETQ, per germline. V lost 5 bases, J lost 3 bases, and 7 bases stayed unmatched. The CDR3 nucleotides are TGCGCCAGCAGAGCGTGGACAGGGGGGGACTATGGCTACACCTTC. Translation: CASRAWTGGDYGYTF.

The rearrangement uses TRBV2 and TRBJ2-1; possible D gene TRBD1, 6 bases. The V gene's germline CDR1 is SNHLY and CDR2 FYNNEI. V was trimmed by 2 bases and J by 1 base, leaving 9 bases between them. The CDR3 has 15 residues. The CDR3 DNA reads TGTGCCAGCAGTGAACGGACAGCTTCCTACAATGAGCAGTTCTTC. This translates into CASSERTASYNEQFF.

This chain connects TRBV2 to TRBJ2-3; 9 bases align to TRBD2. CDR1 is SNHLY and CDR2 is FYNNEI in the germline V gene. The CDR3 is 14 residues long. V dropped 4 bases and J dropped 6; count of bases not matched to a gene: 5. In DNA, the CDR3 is TGTGCCAGCAGTGTAGCGGGAGTGACCGATACGCAGTATTTT. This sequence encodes CASSVAGVTDTQYF.

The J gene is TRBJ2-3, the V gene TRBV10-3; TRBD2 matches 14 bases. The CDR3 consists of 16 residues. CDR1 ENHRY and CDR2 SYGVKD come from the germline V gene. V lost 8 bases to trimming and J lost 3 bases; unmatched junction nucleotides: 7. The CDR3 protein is CAIRTSGRRGTDTQYF. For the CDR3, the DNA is TGTGCCATCCGGACTAGCGGGAGGCGAGGAACAGATACGCAGTATTTT.

CDR3 protein: CASSPGTGDYNEQFF. In DNA form, the CDR3 reads TGTGCCAGCAGCCCCGGGACAGGAGACTACAATGAGCAGTTCTTC. The V call is TRBV11-2, the J call TRBJ2-1, with 8 bases fitting TRBD1. The CDR3 sequence is 15 residues long. Germline CDR1 SGHAT, CDR2 FQNNGV. Trimming at V came to 5 bases and at J to 3 bases, leaving 6 bases not matched to a gene.

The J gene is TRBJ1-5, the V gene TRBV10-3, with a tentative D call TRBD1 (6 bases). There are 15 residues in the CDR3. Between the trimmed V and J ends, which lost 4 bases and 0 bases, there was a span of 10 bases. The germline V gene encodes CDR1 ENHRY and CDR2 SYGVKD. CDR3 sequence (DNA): TGTGCCATCAGTGCGACAGGATATAGCAATCAGCCCCAGCATTTT. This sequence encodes CAISATGYSNQPQHF.

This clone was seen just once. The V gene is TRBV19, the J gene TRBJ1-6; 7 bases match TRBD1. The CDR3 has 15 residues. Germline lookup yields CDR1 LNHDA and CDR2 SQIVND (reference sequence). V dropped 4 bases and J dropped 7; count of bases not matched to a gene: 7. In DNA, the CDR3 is TGTGCCAGTAGTACCGGGACAGAAATCAATTCACCCCTCCACTTT. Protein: CASSTGTEINSPLHF.

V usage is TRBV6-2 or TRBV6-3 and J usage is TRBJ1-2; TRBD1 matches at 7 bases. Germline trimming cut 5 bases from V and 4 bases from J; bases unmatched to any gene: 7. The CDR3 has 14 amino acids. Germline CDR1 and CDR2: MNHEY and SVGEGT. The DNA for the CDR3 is TGTGCCAGCAGTCGGGACAGCAGAATCTATGGCTACACCTTC. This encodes CASSRDSRIYGYTF.

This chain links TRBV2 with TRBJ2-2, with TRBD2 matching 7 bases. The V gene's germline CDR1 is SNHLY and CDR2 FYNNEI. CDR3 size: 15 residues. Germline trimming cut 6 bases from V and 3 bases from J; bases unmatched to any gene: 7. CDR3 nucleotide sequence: TGTGCCAGCAGGGGGGAGCGGGGTTACACCGGGGAGCTGTTTTTT. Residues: CASRGERGYTGELFF.

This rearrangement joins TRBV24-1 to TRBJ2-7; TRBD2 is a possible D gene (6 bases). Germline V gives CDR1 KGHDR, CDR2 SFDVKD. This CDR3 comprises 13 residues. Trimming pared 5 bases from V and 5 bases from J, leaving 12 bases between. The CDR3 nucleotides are TGTGCCACCAGTGCATCGGGAGTGGACGAGCAGTACTTC. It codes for CATSASGVDEQYF.

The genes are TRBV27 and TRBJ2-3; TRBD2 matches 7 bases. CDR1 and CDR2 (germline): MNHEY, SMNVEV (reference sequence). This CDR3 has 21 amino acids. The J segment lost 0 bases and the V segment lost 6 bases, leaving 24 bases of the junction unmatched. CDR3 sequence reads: CASSPRVGLTSRGVSTDTQYF. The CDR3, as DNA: TGTGCCAGCAGCCCACGCGTGGGACTAACAAGCCGTGGGGTAAGCACAGATACGCAGTATTTT.

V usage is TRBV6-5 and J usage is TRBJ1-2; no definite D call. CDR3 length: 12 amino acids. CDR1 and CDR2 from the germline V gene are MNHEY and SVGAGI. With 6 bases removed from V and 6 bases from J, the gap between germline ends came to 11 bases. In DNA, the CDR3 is TGTGCCAGCAGCCCCGGGGTTAATGGCTACACCTTC. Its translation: CASSPGVNGYTF.

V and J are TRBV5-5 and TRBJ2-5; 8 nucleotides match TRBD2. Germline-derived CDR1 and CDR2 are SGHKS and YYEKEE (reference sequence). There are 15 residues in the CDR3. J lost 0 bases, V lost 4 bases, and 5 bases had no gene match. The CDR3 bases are TGTGCCAGCAGCCCCGGGGGGGAGTACCAAGAGACCCAGTACTTC. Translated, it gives CASSPGGEYQETQYF.

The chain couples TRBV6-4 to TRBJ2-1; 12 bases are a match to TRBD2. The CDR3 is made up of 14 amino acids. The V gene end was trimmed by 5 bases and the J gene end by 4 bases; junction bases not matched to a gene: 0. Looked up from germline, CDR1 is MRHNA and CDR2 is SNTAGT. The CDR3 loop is CASSLAGGYNEQFF. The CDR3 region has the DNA TGTGCCAGCAGTCTAGCGGGAGGGTACAATGAGCAGTTCTTC.

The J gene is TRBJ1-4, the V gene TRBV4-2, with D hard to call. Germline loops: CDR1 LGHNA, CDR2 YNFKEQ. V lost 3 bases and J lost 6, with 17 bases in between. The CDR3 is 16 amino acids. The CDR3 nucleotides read TGTGCCAGCAGCCAGGACCTTGAGGCGGGGTATGAAAAACTGTTTTTT. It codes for CASSQDLEAGYEKLFF.

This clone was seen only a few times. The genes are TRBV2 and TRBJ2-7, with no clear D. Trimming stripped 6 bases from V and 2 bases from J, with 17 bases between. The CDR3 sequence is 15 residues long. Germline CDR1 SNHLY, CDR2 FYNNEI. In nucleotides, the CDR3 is TGTGCCAGCAGCGATACCCAGGTGCCCCCCTACGAGCAGTACTTC. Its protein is CASSDTQVPPYEQYF.

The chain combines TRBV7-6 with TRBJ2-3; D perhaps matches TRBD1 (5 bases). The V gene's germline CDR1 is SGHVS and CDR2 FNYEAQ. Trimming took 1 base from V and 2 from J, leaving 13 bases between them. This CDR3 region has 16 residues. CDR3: CASSLGGLLNTDTQYF. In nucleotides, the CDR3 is TGTGCCAGCAGCTTAGGGGGCCTTCTCAACACAGATACGCAGTATTTT.

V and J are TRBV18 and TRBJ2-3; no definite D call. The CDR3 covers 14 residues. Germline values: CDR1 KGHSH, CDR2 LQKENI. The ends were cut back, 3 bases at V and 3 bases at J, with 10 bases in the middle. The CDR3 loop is CASSPGRSTDTQYF. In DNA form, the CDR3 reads TGTGCCAGCTCACCCGGCAGGTCTACAGATACGCAGTATTTT.

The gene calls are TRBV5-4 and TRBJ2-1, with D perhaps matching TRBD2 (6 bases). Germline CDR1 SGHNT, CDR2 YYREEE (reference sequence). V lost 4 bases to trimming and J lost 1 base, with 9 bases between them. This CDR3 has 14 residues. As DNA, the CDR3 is TGTGCCAGCAGCACCGGGGGTTCCTACAATGAGCAGTTCTTC. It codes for CASSTGGSYNEQFF.